The 20 T cell receptor beta chains given below trace back to one sample, sequenced in a study of radiation and T cells in renal cell carcinoma. Libraries were prepared by immunoSEQ multiplex PCR; TCRdb keeps only in-frame clonotypes and omits some of them. The data show 15,000 to 20,000 clones, around 50% seen once. Noted treatment: 15 Gy SBRT to primary tumor, nephrectomy 4 weeks later. Sequenced here: tumor tissue, sampled from a patient whose treatment included radiotherapy and nephrectomy. These receptors came from a man aged 45-60 years with renal cell carcinoma.

The rearrangement uses TRBV5-6 and TRBJ1-3; unclear D gene. V shed 4 bases and J shed 1 base, with 18 bases lying between them. Germline CDR1 SGHDT, CDR2 YYEEEE. This CDR3 is 17 amino acids long. This CDR3 reads CASSANLRRGSGNTIYF. The CDR3 DNA follows: TGTGCCAGCAGCGCGAATCTGAGAAGAGGATCTGGAAACACCATATATTTT.

The genes are TRBV9 and TRBJ2-3, with D uncertain. From germline, CDR1 is SGDLS and CDR2 YYNGEE. V was clipped by 3 bases and J by 4 bases, with 9 bases between them. This CDR3 region has 13 residues. The CDR3 reads CASSAGSPDTQYF. The CDR3, as DNA: TGTGCCAGCAGCGCTGGATCCCCAGATACGCAGTATTTT.

Only one count was recorded for this clone. The V gene is TRBV5-1, the J gene TRBJ1-3, with 11 bases matching TRBD1. This CDR3 is 18 amino acids long. The J segment lost 0 bases and the V segment lost 0 bases, leaving 5 bases of the junction unmatched. Per germline, CDR1 SGHRS and CDR2 YFSETQ. DNA for the CDR3: TGCGCCAGCAGCTTGGTTGGTGGGACAGGGGGCTCTGGAAACACCATATATTTT. This gives the protein CASSLVGGTGGSGNTIYF.

This clone was seen a handful of times. The chain couples TRBV20-1 to TRBJ2-1; 10 nucleotides align to TRBD2. The CDR3 has 11 residues. Per the germline V gene, CDR1 is DFQATT and CDR2 is SNEGSKA (reference sequence). Unmatched junction bases numbered 6, after V lost 4 bases and J lost 15 bases. CDR3 bases: TGCAGTGCTACTAGCGGGAGCCCCCCGTTCTTC. Residues: CSATSGSPPFF.

There are a few counts of this clone. The J gene is TRBJ2-2, the V gene TRBV5-1, with 8 nucleotides matching TRBD1. The germline V gene encodes CDR1 SGHRS and CDR2 YFSETQ. The ends lost 2 bases at V and 5 bases at J; junction bases unmatched: 8. This CDR3 region has 16 residues. The CDR3 sequence: CASSLARGRLTGELFF. DNA of the CDR3: TGCGCCAGCAGCTTAGCCAGGGGGCGCTTAACCGGGGAGCTGTTTTTT.

The genes are TRBV5-6 and TRBJ2-7; D gene uncertain. CDR1 is SGHDT and CDR2 is YYEEEE in the germline V gene. There are 14 residues in the CDR3. V shed 6 bases and J shed 3 bases, with 16 bases lying between them. CDR3 coding DNA: TGTGCCAGCACCGAAAGAAGAAACTACTACGAGCAGTACTTC. Translation gives CASTERRNYYEQYF.

The table lists this clone with a few counts. The CDR3 protein is CASSSGPGANVLTF. The CDR3, as DNA: TGTGCCAGCAGTTCAGGCCCCGGGGCCAACGTCCTGACTTTC. The chain joins TRBV6-1 to TRBJ2-6; D remains ambiguous. CDR3 length: 14 amino acids. CDR1 and CDR2 from the germline V gene are MNHNS and SASEGT. Trimming took 5 bases from V and 4 from J, leaving 9 bases between them.

This clone was seen a handful of times. The rearrangement links TRBV7-3 to TRBJ1-1; D may be TRBD1 (5 bases). The CDR3 sequence is 13 residues long. V was shortened by 4 bases and J by 1 base, with 7 bases between the two germline ends. In germline, CDR1 is SGHTA, CDR2 FQGTGA. The CDR3 is CASSSQGNTEAFF. CDR3 in DNA: TGTGCCAGCAGCTCGCAGGGGAACACTGAAGCTTTCTTT.

V gene TRBV27 combines with J gene TRBJ1-1; D is unresolved. Germline CDR1 reads MNHEY; CDR2 reads SMNVEV (reference sequence). The CDR3 length is 14 residues. V lost 6 bases and J lost 4, with 15 bases in between. CDR3 sequence: CASRLNRESTEAFF. CDR3 nucleotides: TGTGCCAGCAGACTGAATAGGGAGAGCACTGAAGCTTTCTTT.

The chain is built from TRBV7-9 and TRBJ1-1, with no clear D. Trimming took 6 bases from V and 1 from J, leaving 9 bases between them. The CDR3 contains 13 residues. Germline assignment: CDR1 SEHNR and CDR2 FQNEAQ (reference sequence). The CDR3, as DNA: TGTGCCAGCAGTCCCAGCCAGAACACTGAAGCTTTCTTT. Its protein product is CASSPSQNTEAFF.

This chain joins TRBV19 and TRBJ1-5; the D gene is possibly TRBD1 (6 bases). This CDR3 spans 15 amino acids. Trimming took 6 bases from V and 2 from J, leaving 14 bases between them. The germline CDR1 and CDR2 sequences are LNHDA and SQIVND (reference sequence). In DNA form, the CDR3 reads TGTGCCAGTAGGAAAGGGGGTCAAGGCAATCAGCCCCAGCATTTT. It translates to CASRKGGQGNQPQHF.

This clone was found once. The chain employs TRBV9 and TRBJ1-4; TRBD1 might be the D (5 bases). V lost 4 bases and J lost 4, with 17 bases in between. Germline CDR1 SGDLS, CDR2 YYNGEE. This CDR3 is 16 amino acids long. The CDR3 protein is CASSSAGTAFNEKLFF. DNA for the CDR3: TGTGCCAGCAGCTCGGCCGGGACGGCTTTTAATGAAAAACTGTTTTTT.

The CDR3 sequence: CASRSNTDTQYF. CDR3 in DNA: TGTGCCAGCAGGTCAAACACAGATACGCAGTATTTT. The chain recombines TRBV27 with TRBJ2-3; D not certain. This CDR3 comprises 12 residues. Looked up from germline, CDR1 is MNHEY and CDR2 is SMNVEV (reference sequence). V was clipped by 6 bases and J by 2 bases, with 6 bases between them.

The gene calls are TRBV6-1 and TRBJ1-2, with TRBD1 identical over 7 bases. The CDR3 extends over 15 amino acids. The J segment lost 3 bases and the V segment lost 2 bases, leaving 6 bases of the junction unmatched. Germline CDR1 MNHNS, CDR2 SASEGT. The CDR3 here is CASSETWDSYYGYTF. CDR3 bases: TGTGCCAGCAGTGAAACCTGGGACAGTTACTATGGCTACACCTTC.

This clone is termed medium-sized (0.01 to 0.1%). The chain uses TRBV19 and TRBJ1-5; 9 bases are a match to TRBD1. The CDR3 loop spans 15 amino acids. Unmatched junction bases numbered 5, after V lost 6 bases and J lost 2 bases. Germline CDR1 is LNHDA and CDR2 is SQIVND (reference sequence). CDR3 DNA sequence: TGTGCCAGTAGCCCGGGACAGGGCCGCAATCAGCCCCAGCATTTT. It is translated as CASSPGQGRNQPQHF.

Only a few counts were recorded for this clone. The V call is TRBV4-3, the J call TRBJ2-2; D perhaps matches TRBD1 (6 bases). CDR3 length: 16 residues. Germline assignment: CDR1 LGHNA and CDR2 YSLEER. Trimming took off 1 base at V and 7 bases at J, with 16 bases between the two ends. CDR3 in DNA: TGCGCCAGCAGCCAAGCCCGGCAGGGGACGGGCGGGGAGCTGTTTTTT. The encoded protein is CASSQARQGTGGELFF.

This chain joins TRBV2 and TRBJ2-3, with 10 bases fitting TRBD2. CDR3 size: 14 residues. V trimming: 6 bases; J trimming: 5 bases; junction bases outside the gene matches: 5. CDR1 is SNHLY and CDR2 is FYNNEI in the germline V gene. The CDR3 bases are TGTGCCAGCAGAAGCGGGGGGGCCTTAGATACGCAGTATTTT. Translated, it gives CASRSGGALDTQYF.

This clone appeared once. This rearrangement joins TRBV7-9 to TRBJ2-3, with D hard to call. The CDR3 has 13 amino acids. Trimming removed 4 bases from V and 0 bases from J, with 5 bases in between. Germline-derived CDR1 and CDR2 are SEHNR and FQNEAQ (reference sequence). The CDR3 DNA reads as TGTGCCAGCAGCTCATATAGCACAGATACGCAGTATTTT. It specifies CASSSYSTDTQYF.

The chain couples TRBV7-8 to TRBJ2-1; D is unclear. Germline-derived CDR1 and CDR2 are SGHVS and FQNEAQ. V lost 1 base and J 4 bases, leaving 8 bases between the germline ends. The CDR3 spans 14 residues. Here the CDR3 reads CASSLGRKYNEQFF. CDR3 coding DNA: TGTGCCAGCAGCTTAGGGCGAAAATACAATGAGCAGTTCTTC.

This sequence joins TRBV6-5 and TRBJ1-3, with D maybe TRBD1 (6 bases). The ends were cut back, 5 bases at V and 0 bases at J, with 11 bases in the middle. This CDR3 spans 15 amino acids. Germline V gene sequence: CDR1 MNHEY, CDR2 SVGAGI. CDR3 bases: TGTGCCAGCAGTCAACAGGGCCCCTCTGGAAACACCATATATTTT. It translates to CASSQQGPSGNTIYF.